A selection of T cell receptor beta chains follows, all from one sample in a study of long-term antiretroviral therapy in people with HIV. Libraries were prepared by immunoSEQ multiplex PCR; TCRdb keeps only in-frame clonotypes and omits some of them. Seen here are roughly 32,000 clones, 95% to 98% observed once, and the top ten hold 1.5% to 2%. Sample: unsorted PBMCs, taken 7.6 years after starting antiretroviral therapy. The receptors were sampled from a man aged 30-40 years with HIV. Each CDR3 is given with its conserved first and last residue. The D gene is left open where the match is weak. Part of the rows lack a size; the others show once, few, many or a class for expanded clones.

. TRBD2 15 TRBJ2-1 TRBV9 TGTGCCAGCAGCGTCCAAGCGGGGGCGGAAAATGAGCAGTTCTTC CASSVQAGAENEQFF
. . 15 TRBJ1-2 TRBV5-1 TGCGCCAGCAGTCCGGATCAGGTTATCGGCTATGGCTACACCTTC CASSPDQVIGYGYTF
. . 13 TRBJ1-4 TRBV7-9 TGTGCCAGCAGCTTAGATAGTGGTGAAAAACTGTTTTTT CASSLDSGEKLFF
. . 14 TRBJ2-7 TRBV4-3 TGCGCCAGCAGCCGAGGCATCGTAACCTACGAGCAGTACTTC CASSRGIVTYEQYF
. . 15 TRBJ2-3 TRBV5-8 TGTGCCAGCAGCTGGAGCGGCGGGGCTACAGATACGCAGTATTTT CASSWSGGATDTQYF
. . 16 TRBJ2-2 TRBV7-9 TGTGCCAGCCTTCATAGCGACAGGTTGAACACCGGGGAGCTGTTTTTT CASLHSDRLNTGELFF
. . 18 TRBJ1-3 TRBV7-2 TGTGCCAGCAGCCTCCACGACTCCCCGACCGCTACCCGAAACACCATATATTTT CASSLHDSPTATRNTIYF
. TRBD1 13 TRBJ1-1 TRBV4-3 TGCGCCAGCAGCCAAACCGACAGGGTTGAAGCTTTCTTT CASSQTDRVEAFF
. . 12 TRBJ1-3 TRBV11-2 TGTGCCAGCAGCTTAGGCGGAAACACCATATATTTT CASSLGGNTIYF
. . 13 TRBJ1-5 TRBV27 TGTGCCATCAAAAACGGGGGGTCTCAGCCCCAGCATTTT CAIKNGGSQPQHF
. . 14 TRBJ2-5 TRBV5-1 TGCGCCAGCAGCTTGGCAGCCGGCTCACAGACCCAGTACTTC CASSLAAGSQTQYF
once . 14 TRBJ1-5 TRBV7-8 TGTGCCAGCAGCGCGGGTCCTCGGAATCAGCCCCAGCATTTT CASSAGPRNQPQHF
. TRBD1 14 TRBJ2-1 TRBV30 TGTGCCTGGAGATCCGGGACAGATTACAATGAGCAGTTCTTC CAWRSGTDYNEQFF
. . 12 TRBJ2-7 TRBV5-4 TGTGCCAGCAGAGGCGGGGGCGACGAGCAGTACTTC CASRGGGDEQYF
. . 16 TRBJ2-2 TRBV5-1 TGCGCCAGCAGCTTGTTCCCGGGCTCGAACACCGGGGAGCTGTTTTTT CASSLFPGSNTGELFF
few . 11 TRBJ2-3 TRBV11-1 TGTGCCAGCAGCTTCAGTGATACGCAGTATTTT CASSFSDTQYF
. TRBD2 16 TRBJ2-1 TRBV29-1 TGCAGCGTTGAAAGTAGGTCGACTAGCGGGAGTTATGAGCAGTTCTTC CSVESRSTSGSYEQFF
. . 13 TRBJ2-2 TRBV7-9 TGTGCCAGCAGCTTATCGCCGTCGGAGGAGCTGTTTTTT CASSLSPSEELFF
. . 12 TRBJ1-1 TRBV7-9 TGTGCCACGGGGCTAACCGACACTGAAGCTTTCTTT CATGLTDTEAFF
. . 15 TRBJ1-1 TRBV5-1 TGCGCCAGCAGCTTGGTGGCGGGTATCGACACTGAAGCTTTCTTT CASSLVAGIDTEAFF
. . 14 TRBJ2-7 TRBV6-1 TGTGCAACCGAGGGAGGGGGGGAATCCTACGAGCAGTACTTC CATEGGGESYEQYF
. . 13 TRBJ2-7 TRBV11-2 TGTGCCAGCAGCCAAGAAGTTGGGGGCGAGCAGTACTTC CASSQEVGGEQYF
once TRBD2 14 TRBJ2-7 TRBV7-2 TGTGCCAGCAAGAGACTAGCGGGAGGGGACGAGCAGTACTTC CASKRLAGGDEQYF
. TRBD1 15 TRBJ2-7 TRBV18 TGTGCCAGCTCACCGAAGGTGAAGGGGGCAGTCGAGCAGTACTTC CASSPKVKGAVEQYF
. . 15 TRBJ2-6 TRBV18 TGTGCCAGCTCACCACTGGGGTCTGGGGCCAACGTCCTGACTTTC CASSPLGSGANVLTF
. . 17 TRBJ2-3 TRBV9 TGTGCCAGCAGCGTAGCCCCCGGGTGGGGGAGCACAGATACGCAGTATTTT CASSVAPGWGSTDTQYF